This TCR beta chain comes out of a study of CD8 T cells in ankylosing spondylitis. The CDR3 totals 15 residues. Germline V gives CDR1 LGHNA, CDR2 YNFKEQ. V was clipped by 1 base and J by 5 bases; unmatched bases: 6. General study points: Earlier work had already found some motif variants in reactive arthritis synovial fluid and blood. Clones that were linked to disease were CD8+ and were relatively rare in peripheral blood. For ankylosing spondylitis blood, a TCR beta motif of roughly 8 highly homologous variants appeared characteristic. Reportedly, matched ankylosing spondylitis synovial fluid was significantly enriched for disease-linked clones.

Note on this clonotype: The antigen is unknown.

Making use of molecular barcodes, quantitative 5'-RACE generated TCR beta libraries. TCRdb called the 5' RACE reads again in MiXCR, with one record for every CDR3 protein. The repertoire holds about 400,000 distinct CDR3 sequences, with 20% to 25% as singletons. The source material was blood, either unsorted or a sorted T cell fraction (not recorded which). This sequence joins TRBV4-2 and TRBJ1-2, with 8 bases identical to TRBD1. The receptor was derived from a male donor with ankylosing spondylitis. CDR3 sequence reads: CASSQVGQGDYGYTF. Here the CDR3 DNA reads TGTGCCAGCAGCCAAGTCGGACAGGGCGATTATGGCTACACCTTC.